The 10 T cell receptor beta chains below all came from one sample that was sequenced in a study of blood T cell repertoires in COVID-19. TCRdb's copy holds only in-frame clones and misses some; the assay was immunoSEQ multiplex PCR. The data show tens of thousands of clones, just over 90% seen once. Sequences were obtained from peripheral blood. Every receptor here comes from a human donor in a cohort sampled during active COVID-19.

A note on this clone: An end of the junction does not agree with germline; a read error may underlie this. The CDR3 nucleotides are TGTGCCTGGAGTGGACAGCTGGAACCCAACTTC. This encodes CAWSGQLEPNF. The chain combines TRBV30 with TRBJ2-5; a possible D gene is TRBD1 (5 bases). Looked up from germline, CDR1 is GTSNPN and CDR2 is SVGIG (reference sequence). The CDR3 is 11 amino acids.

The CDR3 bases are TGTGCCAGCAGCCCGACTAGCGGGAGGGGGTCGGGTGAGCAGTTCTTC. It codes for CASSPTSGRGSGEQFF. V usage is TRBV7-3 and J usage is TRBJ2-1; 14 bases map to TRBD2. Unmatched junction bases numbered 9, after V lost 5 bases and J lost 9 bases. The CDR3 consists of 16 residues. Germline V lookup: CDR1 SGHTA, CDR2 FQGTGA.

This clone was observed once. The chain links TRBV10-2 to TRBJ1-6; TRBD1 might be the D (6 bases). Trimming removed 4 bases from V and 5 bases from J, with 6 bases in between. This CDR3 is 13 amino acids long. Germline V gene lookup returns CDR1 WSHSY and CDR2 SAAADI. CDR3 in amino acids: CASSGTDNSPLHF. As DNA, the CDR3 is TGCGCCAGCAGTGGGACAGATAATTCACCCCTCCACTTT.

The V gene is TRBV19, the J gene TRBJ2-5; TRBD2 is a possible D gene (7 bases). The CDR3 totals 15 residues. V was shortened by 5 bases and J by 5 bases, with 18 bases between the two germline ends. The germline V gene has CDR1 LNHDA and CDR2 SQIVND (reference sequence). The CDR3 loop reads CASSPFSRGGETQYF. In DNA, the CDR3 is TGTGCCAGTAGTCCCTTCTCCAGGGGAGGGGAGACCCAGTACTTC. Full variable domain (rest looked up from reference TRBV19 and TRBJ2-5): DGGITQSPKYLFRKEGQNVTLSCEQNLNHDAMYWYRQDPGQGLRLIYYSQIVNDFQKGDIAEGYSVSREKKESFPLTVTSAQKNPTAFYLCASSPFSRGGETQYFGPGTRLLVL.

The J gene is TRBJ1-5, the V gene TRBV19; D perhaps matches TRBD1 (6 bases). The germline V gene has CDR1 LNHDA and CDR2 SQIVND (reference sequence). This CDR3 has 15 residues. Trimming left V 7 bases short and J 0 bases short, with 13 bases between. This CDR3 is CASKAQGNSNQPQHF. The CDR3 DNA follows: TGTGCCAGTAAGGCACAGGGCAATAGCAATCAGCCCCAGCATTTT.

The rearrangement joins TRBV28 to TRBJ2-2; TRBD2 agrees at 14 bases. With V trimmed by 4 bases and J by 6 bases, 10 bases remained unmatched. Germline assignment: CDR1 MDHEN and CDR2 SYDVKM. The CDR3 runs 18 residues. CDR3 coding DNA: TGTGCCAGCAGTTCAACTCGACTAGCGGGAGGGCCAGCCGGGGAGCTGTTTTTT. Translation gives CASSSTRLAGGPAGELFF.

This rearrangement joins TRBV4-3 to TRBJ2-1; no definite D call. The CDR3 totals 14 residues. Per germline, CDR1 LGHNA and CDR2 YSLEER. V lost 0 bases to trimming and J lost 6 bases, with 9 bases between them. CDR3 coding DNA: TGCGCCAGCAGCCAAGAACCGGTTTTCAATGAGCAGTTCTTC. Protein product: CASSQEPVFNEQFF.

In its sample, this clone was seen once. This chain joins TRBV28 and TRBJ1-2; no definite D call. The CDR3 runs to 12 residues. In germline, CDR1 is MDHEN, CDR2 SYDVKM. Trimming pared 4 bases from V and 2 bases from J, leaving 5 bases between. The CDR3 nucleotides are TGTGCCAGCAGTTCTACCAACTATGGCTACACCTTC. This translates into CASSSTNYGYTF.

The chain couples TRBV5-4 to TRBJ2-7; a possible D gene is TRBD1 (5 bases). Germline loops: CDR1 SGHNT, CDR2 YYREEE (reference sequence). The V end lost 1 base, the J end lost 5 bases, and 16 bases lay between the germline ends. CDR3 length equals 15 residues. The CDR3 protein is CASSLNSDKAHEQYF. The CDR3 DNA is TGTGCCAGCAGCTTGAATTCGGACAAAGCCCACGAGCAGTACTTC. The full variable domain, completed using reference TRBV5-4 and TRBJ2-7, is ETGVTQSPTHLIKTRGQQVTLRCSSQSGHNTVSWYQQALGQGPQFIFQYYREEENGRGNFPPRFSGLQFPNYSSELNVNALELDDSALYLCASSLNSDKAHEQYFGPGTRLTVT.

This rearrangement joins TRBV27 to TRBJ2-7; 10 positions match TRBD1. The V segment lost 8 bases and the J segment 5 bases; nucleotides outside the gene matches: 6. The CDR3 is made up of 13 amino acids. Germline V gene sequence: CDR1 MNHEY, CDR2 SMNVEV (reference sequence). In DNA, the CDR3 is TGTGCCAGCGGGCGGGACAGGGGACACGAGCAGTACTTC. It yields the protein CASGRDRGHEQYF.